The 29 T cell receptor beta chains given below trace back to one sample, sequenced in a study of T-cell memory formation after mild COVID-19. Each CDR3 protein is one row after TCRdb ran MiXCR on the 5' RACE reads. The sample lists a few hundred thousand distinct CDR3 sequences, around a sixth occurring once. The sample comprised PBMCs or a T cell subset sorted from them (not recorded which). These receptor sequences come from a man younger than 35 who had mild COVID-19 (a few samples of this study predate the infection). Cell type and time point are not known.

The rearrangement uses TRBV28 and TRBJ2-6, with no clear D. The CDR3 has 15 residues. Germline loops: CDR1 MDHEN, CDR2 SYDVKM. V dropped 5 bases and J dropped 0 bases, with 8 bases sitting between them. CDR3 DNA sequence: TGTGCCAGCAGTCTATCAGCCTCTGGGGCCAACGTCCTGACTTTC. Protein sequence: CASSLSASGANVLTF.

The gene calls are TRBV2 and TRBJ2-3; D might be TRBD1 (6 bases). V was shortened by 3 bases and J by 2 bases, with 12 bases between the two germline ends. The germline V gene has CDR1 SNHLY and CDR2 FYNNEI. The CDR3 extends over 15 amino acids. The CDR3 sequence: CASSEQGPPTDTQYF. CDR3 coding DNA: TGTGCCAGCAGTGAGCAGGGGCCCCCCACAGATACGCAGTATTTT.

The gene calls are TRBV19 and TRBJ2-1, with 13 bases matching TRBD2. The length of the CDR3 is 16 residues. J was trimmed by 2 bases and V by 5 bases; bases with no gene match: 3. CDR1 and CDR2 from the germline V gene are LNHDA and SQIVND (reference sequence). CDR3 loop: CASSVGLAGPYNEQFF. The CDR3 DNA is TGTGCCAGTAGTGTGGGACTAGCGGGGCCCTACAATGAGCAGTTCTTC.

This chain uses TRBV5-1 with TRBJ2-1, with D perhaps TRBD1 or TRBD2 (5 bases each). This CDR3 spans 11 amino acids. Trimming took 3 bases from V and 10 from J, leaving 8 bases between them. Germline V gene sequence: CDR1 SGHRS, CDR2 YFSETQ. The CDR3 DNA reads as TGCGCCAGCAGCTGGGACGACGAGCAGTTCTTC. Translating gives CASSWDDEQFF.

The chain has TRBV20-1 and TRBJ2-3, with no clear D. Between the trimmed V and J ends, which lost 6 bases and 0 bases, there was a span of 16 bases. The length of the CDR3 is 15 residues. CDR1 is DFQATT, CDR2 SNEGSKA, per germline (reference sequence). CDR3 residues: CSAYDRAASTDTQYF. The CDR3 bases are TGCAGTGCCTATGACCGAGCAGCTAGCACAGATACGCAGTATTTT.

This clonotype was observed at least ten times. CDR3 sequence: CSARAGFTGELFF. CDR3 coding DNA: TGCAGTGCTAGGGCCGGATTCACCGGGGAGCTGTTTTTT. This chain uses TRBV20-1 with TRBJ2-2; D remains ambiguous. The CDR3 runs to 13 residues. The V and J ends lost 3 bases and 4 bases respectively, with 9 bases between them. Germline CDR1 and CDR2: DFQATT and SNEGSKA (reference sequence).

In this sample, this clonotype turned up a few times. The gene calls are TRBV5-1 and TRBJ2-3, with D perhaps TRBD2 (5 bases). V gave up 0 bases and J gave up 4 bases, with 15 bases separating them. The CDR3 extends over 16 amino acids. Germline lookup yields CDR1 SGHRS and CDR2 YFSETQ. The CDR3 loop is CASSLGTLNFPDTQYF. DNA of the CDR3: TGCGCCAGCAGCTTGGGGACTCTAAATTTCCCAGATACGCAGTATTTT.

This chain connects TRBV12-3 or TRBV12-4 to TRBJ1-4; 7 bases align to TRBD1. J lost 7 bases, V lost 4 bases, and 6 bases had no gene match. This CDR3 comprises 14 residues. CDR3 protein: CASSSQGVGEKLFF. DNA for the CDR3: TGTGCCAGCAGTTCCCAGGGGGTCGGTGAAAAACTGTTTTTT.

This clonotype was counted a few times. This chain connects TRBV5-1 to TRBJ2-7, with TRBD1 matching 9 bases. The CDR3 runs to 16 residues. Losses at the gene ends were 0 bases for V and 2 bases for J; bases not matched to a gene: 6. The V gene's germline CDR1 is SGHRS and CDR2 YFSETQ. The CDR3 reads CASSLDTGQGTYEQYF. The CDR3 DNA reads TGCGCCAGCAGCTTGGATACGGGACAGGGCACCTACGAGCAGTACTTC.

This clonotype was seen ten or more times. The chain carries TRBV5-6 and TRBJ2-3; the match to TRBD2 covers 14 bases. Germline V gene data show CDR1 as SGHDT and CDR2 as YYEEEE. CDR3 size: 16 residues. V lost 4 bases to trimming and J lost 6 bases; unmatched junction nucleotides: 7. The CDR3 DNA follows: TGTGCCAGCAGCCTCCGACTAGCGGGGGGGCCCGATACGCAGTATTTT. This codes for CASSLRLAGGPDTQYF.

This sequence joins TRBV10-3 and TRBJ2-7; 9 nucleotides line up with TRBD1. V trimming: 0 bases; J trimming: 2 bases; junction bases outside the gene matches: 5. Germline V gene lookup returns CDR1 ENHRY and CDR2 SYGVKD. This CDR3 is built from 16 residues. CDR3 region: CAISESETGGTYEQYV. In DNA form, the CDR3 reads TGTGCCATCAGTGAGTCTGAGACAGGGGGAACCTACGAGCAGTACGTC.

This clonotype was detected only a few times. J is TRBJ2-1 and V is TRBV7-2, with 8 bases fitting TRBD2. The germline V gene encodes CDR1 SGHTA and CDR2 FQGNSA. The V segment lost 0 bases and the J segment 4 bases; nucleotides outside the gene matches: 11. The CDR3 is 18 residues long. CDR3 in DNA: TGTGCCAGCAGCTTAGCGCGAACGGGGGGGCGTAGTTACAATGAGCAGTTCTTC. Amino acid sequence: CASSLARTGGRSYNEQFF.

This clonotype showed up just a few times. This chain uses TRBV11-2 with TRBJ2-5, with D possibly matching TRBD2 (7 bases). V was trimmed by 1 base and J by 4 bases, leaving 13 bases between them. This CDR3 spans 15 amino acids. The germline V gene encodes CDR1 SGHAT and CDR2 FQNNGV. The CDR3 region has the DNA TGTGCCAGCAGCTTAGCTGCGGGGGCGGGAGAGACCCAGTACTTC. The encoded protein is CASSLAAGAGETQYF.

The chain carries TRBV7-9 and TRBJ2-5; D not resolved. The V end was cut by 5 bases, the J end by 2 bases, with 15 bases between. Germline V CDR1 and CDR2: SEHNR, FQNEAQ (reference sequence). The CDR3 loop spans 15 amino acids. The CDR3 nucleotides are TGTGCCAGCAGCCCTAGAGACAACAATCAAGAGACCCAGTACTTC. It codes for CASSPRDNNQETQYF.

In its sample, this clonotype was seen many times. The chain is built from TRBV7-9 and TRBJ2-4; possible D gene TRBD1, 5 bases. The germline V gene encodes CDR1 SEHNR and CDR2 FQNEAQ (reference sequence). The CDR3 is 12 amino acids. The ends were cut back, 4 bases at V and 14 bases at J, with 15 bases in the middle. CDR3 amino acids: CASSSILGVEYF. CDR3 bases: TGTGCCAGCAGCTCCATCTTAGGGGTGGAGTACTTC.

This clonotype was seen ten or more times. This chain connects TRBV5-1 to TRBJ1-1; no clear D gene. The V end was cut by 0 bases, the J end by 2 bases, with 2 bases between. The CDR3 has 12 amino acids. Looked up from germline, CDR1 is SGHRS and CDR2 is YFSETQ. As DNA, the CDR3 is TGCGCCAGCAGCTTGGTCAACACTGAAGCTTTCTTT. Protein: CASSLVNTEAFF.

This clonotype was seen ten or more times. The genes are TRBV7-8 and TRBJ2-7; D possibly corresponds to TRBD2 (6 bases). The V gene lost 4 bases and the J gene lost 2 bases, with 15 bases spanning the gap. This CDR3 is built from 15 residues. Germline assignment: CDR1 SGHVS and CDR2 FQNEAQ. CDR3 protein: CASSSPMWGAYEQYV. In DNA, the CDR3 is TGTGCCAGCAGCTCCCCGATGTGGGGGGCCTACGAGCAGTACGTC.

This clonotype came up a few times. This chain links TRBV7-2 with TRBJ1-5; no firm D call. The CDR3 runs to 13 residues. Between the trimmed V and J ends, which lost 2 bases and 1 base, there was a span of 3 bases. The germline V gene encodes CDR1 SGHTA and CDR2 FQGNSA. CDR3 sequence (DNA): TGTGCCAGCAGCTTATGGAGCAATCAGCCCCAGCATTTT. It specifies CASSLWSNQPQHF.

The rearrangement uses TRBV5-1 and TRBJ2-2, with 10 bases that match TRBD1. Germline values: CDR1 SGHRS, CDR2 YFSETQ. The CDR3 runs to 14 residues. The V and J ends lost 6 bases and 7 bases, in that order; junction bases with no gene match: 6. Written as DNA, the CDR3 is TGCGCCAGCACAATGACAGGGGGCTTCGGGGAGCTGTTTTTT. This sequence encodes CASTMTGGFGELFF.

The V call is TRBV7-9, the J call TRBJ1-1; D call uncertain. The CDR3 contains 14 residues. Germline V gives CDR1 SEHNR, CDR2 FQNEAQ (reference sequence). Trimming removed 4 bases from V and 3 bases from J, with 12 bases in between. CDR3 region: CASSSGLSYTEAFF. The CDR3 DNA is TGTGCCAGCAGCTCAGGATTGTCTTACACTGAAGCTTTCTTT. The variable domain in full, with the rest retrieved from reference TRBV7-9 and TRBJ1-1, is DTGVSQNPRHKITKRGQNVTFRCDPISEHNRLYWYRQTLGQGPEFLTYFQNEAQLEKSRLLSDRFSAERPKGSFSTLEIQRTEQGDSAMYLCASSSGLSYTEAFFGQGTRLTVV.

The rearrangement joins TRBV7-6 to TRBJ2-3; D not resolved. CDR1 and CDR2 from the germline V gene are SGHVS and FNYEAQ. The CDR3 contains 13 residues. The V end lost 7 bases, the J end lost 3 bases, and 11 bases lay between the germline ends. The CDR3 loop is CASTVQGTDTQYF. CDR3 nucleotides: TGTGCCAGCACTGTTCAAGGGACAGATACGCAGTATTTT.

The CDR3 sequence is CASGGLARSEQYF. CDR3 bases: TGCGCCAGCGGGGGACTAGCGAGGTCCGAGCAGTACTTC. The rearrangement joins TRBV10-1 to TRBJ2-7; 10 nucleotides agree with TRBD2. There are 13 residues in the CDR3. The V segment lost 8 bases and the J segment 6 bases; nucleotides outside the gene matches: 7. Germline V gene data show CDR1 as WNHNN and CDR2 as SYGVQD (reference sequence).

This clonotype was counted only a few times. CDR3 loop: CASRSARQGVIYEQYF. The CDR3 nucleotides are TGTGCCAGCAGATCGGCGAGACAGGGGGTAATCTACGAGCAGTACTTC. This sequence joins TRBV27 and TRBJ2-7; 9 positions match TRBD1. The CDR3 consists of 16 residues. With 6 bases clipped from V and 3 bases from J, the junction kept 12 bases outside the gene matches. The germline CDR1 and CDR2 sequences are MNHEY and SMNVEV (reference sequence).

V usage is TRBV12-3 or TRBV12-4 and J usage is TRBJ1-2; 8 bases line up with TRBD1. The V gene end was trimmed by 6 bases and the J gene end by 0 bases; junction bases not matched to a gene: 3. The CDR3 is 14 amino acids. The CDR3 DNA sequence: TGTGCCAGCAGCCAGGGGGCGGCTAACTATGGCTACACCTTC. It is translated as CASSQGAANYGYTF.

This clonotype was observed a few times. The J gene is TRBJ1-1, the V gene TRBV29-1; D remains unclear. The V and J ends lost 6 bases and 1 base respectively, with 9 bases between them. CDR1 and CDR2 (germline): SQVTM, ANQGSEA. The CDR3 length is 12 residues. In DNA, the CDR3 is TGCAGCGTCGGGTTCTGGAACACTGAAGCTTTCTTT. The encoded protein is CSVGFWNTEAFF.

This clonotype was counted ten times or more. This sequence joins TRBV7-2 and TRBJ2-1; 9 bases align to TRBD2. There are 14 residues in the CDR3. Germline CDR1 is SGHTA and CDR2 is FQGNSA. Trimming took 3 bases from V and 9 from J; bases not matched to a gene: 6. CDR3 amino acids: CASSLAGGPSEQFF. The CDR3 DNA reads TGTGCCAGCAGCTTGGCGGGGGGGCCGAGTGAGCAGTTCTTC.

The chain joins TRBV11-2 to TRBJ1-6; TRBD1 aligns across 7 bases. The germline gives CDR1 SGHAT, CDR2 FQNNGV. Trimming at V came to 6 bases and at J to 11 bases, leaving 7 bases not matched to a gene. The CDR3 consists of 13 residues. CDR3 loop: CASSLSQGAPLHF. CDR3 DNA sequence: TGTGCCAGCAGTCTCAGTCAGGGGGCACCCCTCCACTTT.

This clonotype came up once. The chain combines TRBV29-1 with TRBJ2-7; possibly TRBD2 for D (6 bases). This CDR3 is 14 amino acids long. V was cut by 0 bases and J by 5 bases, with 14 bases left in between. CDR1 and CDR2 from the germline V gene are SQVTM and ANQGSEA. The CDR3 here is CSVEDVAGSDEQYF. The CDR3 region has the DNA TGCAGCGTTGAAGACGTGGCGGGAAGCGACGAGCAGTACTTC.

This clonotype appeared a single time. V usage is TRBV20-1 and J usage is TRBJ2-5, with D possibly matching TRBD2 (5 bases). V gave up 0 bases and J gave up 8 bases, with 7 bases separating them. The CDR3 extends over 11 amino acids. The germline V gene has CDR1 DFQATT and CDR2 SNEGSKA (reference sequence). Here the CDR3 DNA reads TGCAGTGCTAGAGATGAGGGTACCCAGTACTTC. Translated, it gives CSARDEGTQYF.